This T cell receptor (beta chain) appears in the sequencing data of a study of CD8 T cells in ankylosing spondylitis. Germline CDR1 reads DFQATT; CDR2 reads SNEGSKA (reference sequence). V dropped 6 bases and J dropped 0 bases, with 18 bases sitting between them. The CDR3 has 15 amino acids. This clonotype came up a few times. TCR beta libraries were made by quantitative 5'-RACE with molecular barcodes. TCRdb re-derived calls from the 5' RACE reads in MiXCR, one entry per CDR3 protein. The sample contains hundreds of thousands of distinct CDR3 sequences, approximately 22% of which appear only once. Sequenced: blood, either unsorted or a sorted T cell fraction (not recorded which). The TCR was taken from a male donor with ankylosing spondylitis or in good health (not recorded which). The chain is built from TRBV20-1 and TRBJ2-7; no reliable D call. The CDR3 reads CSARTRTPSSYEQYF. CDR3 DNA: TGCAGTGCCCGAACCCGGACGCCGAGCTCCTACGAGCAGTACTTC.